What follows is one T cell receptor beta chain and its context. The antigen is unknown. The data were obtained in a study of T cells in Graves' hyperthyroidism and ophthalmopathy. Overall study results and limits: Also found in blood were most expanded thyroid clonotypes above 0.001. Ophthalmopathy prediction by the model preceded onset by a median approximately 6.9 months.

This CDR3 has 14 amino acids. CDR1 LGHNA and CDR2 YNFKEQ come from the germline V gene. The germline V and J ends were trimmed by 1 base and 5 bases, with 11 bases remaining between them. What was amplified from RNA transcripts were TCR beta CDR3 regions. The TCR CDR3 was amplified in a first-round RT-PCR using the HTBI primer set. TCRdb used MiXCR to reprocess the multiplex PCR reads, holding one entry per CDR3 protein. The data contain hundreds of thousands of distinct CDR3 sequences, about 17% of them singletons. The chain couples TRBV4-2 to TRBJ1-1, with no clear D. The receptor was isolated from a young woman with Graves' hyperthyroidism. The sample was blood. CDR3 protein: CASSQVHDGTEAFF. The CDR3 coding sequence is TGTGCCAGCAGCCAAGTCCATGATGGTACTGAAGCTTTCTTT.